This TCR beta chain was recovered during a study of blood T cell repertoires in COVID-19. Looking at the study overall: The study drew acute and convalescent COVID-19 samples from the United States, Italy and Spain. T cells, B-cell-depleted T cells, or PBMCs provided the cDNA or gDNA that served as material.

Germline-derived CDR1 and CDR2 are SGHTA and FQGNSA. This CDR3 has 15 residues. The V gene lost 4 bases and the J gene lost 3 bases, with 16 bases spanning the gap. Original analysis: Nucleated cell counts were estimated from reference gene primer amplification. Using immunoSEQ multiplex PCR, the repertoire was profiled, and TCRdb retains in-frame clones only, with some absent. From that table come the V and J calls and clone size; the DNA was used to work out D and trimming. There are approximately 190,000 clones in the sample; 82% occur only once, and 6.9% lies in the top ten. Sequenced material: peripheral blood. The sequence derives from a human donor with acute or convalescent COVID-19. The donor label of this sample is uncertain. V and J are TRBV7-2 and TRBJ2-7; TRBD1 might be the D (6 bases). The CDR3 DNA is TGTGCCAGCAGCTCAAACAGGGCGCTCATCTACGAGCAGTACTTC. It codes for CASSSNRALIYEQYF.